This TCR beta chain was identified in a study of control samples from healthy donors and cancer patients. Measured with immunoSEQ multiplex PCR; TCRdb has only the in-frame clones, and not every one. The repertoire holds about 82,000 clones, over 75% seen once, with about 18% in the top ten. Sequencing input: blood. The sequence was collected from a man aged 45-60 years in good health.

CDR3 nucleotides: TGTGCCAGCAGTGAACTTGACCTGGAGACCCAGTACTTC. This encodes CASSELDLETQYF. The chain employs TRBV2 and TRBJ2-5; no definite D call. Trimming left V 2 bases short and J 5 bases short, with 9 bases between. The germline V gene encodes CDR1 SNHLY and CDR2 FYNNEI. This CDR3 spans 13 amino acids.